This is a list of T cell receptor beta chains from one sample in a study of cytotoxic CD8 clonotypes in ibrutinib-treated CLL. Some clones are missing from TCRdb's copy, which holds only in-frame ones; the method was immunoSEQ multiplex PCR. The sample gives 150,000 to 200,000 clones, about 88% of which show up once; 3% is in the top ten. The starting material was PBMCs, obtained at disease progression, from a patient treated with ibrutinib. The receptors come from a human donor with chronic lymphocytic leukemia. The CDR3 runs from the conserved cysteine through the conserved F or W. The D gene is left open where the match is weak. Clone size is given for some rows only: seen once, a few or many times, or a class if the clone is expanded.

>NA|TRBJ2-1|TRBV5-4|NA
TGTGCCAGCAGCTTAACCCTAGGATACAATGAGCAGTTCTTC
CASSLTLGYNEQFF
>NA|TRBJ1-2|TRBV19|TRBD1
TGTGCCAGCCATCAGGGGGGGGGCGAAGCCTATGGCTACACCTTC
CASHQGGGEAYGYTF
>NA|TRBJ2-1|TRBV27|NA
TGTGCCAGCAGTTTCTACAATGAGCAGTTCTTC
CASSFYNEQFF
>NA|TRBJ1-3|TRBV18|NA
TGTGCCAGCTCACCAGTTTCTGCTAGCCCCTCTGGAAACACCATATATTTT
CASSPVSASPSGNTIYF
>NA|TRBJ2-7|TRBV25-1|NA
TGTGCCAGCAGTGACTTCGCGTACTACGAGCAGTACTTC
CASSDFAYYEQYF
>NA|TRBJ2-1|TRBV6-5|NA
TGTGCCAGCAGGAGAGGGAGGAATGAGCAGTTCTTC
CASRRGRNEQFF
>NA|TRBJ1-2|TRBV6-5|TRBD1
TGTGCCAGCAGTGTGACAGGGCGAGGAGGCTACACCTTC
CASSVTGRGGYTF
>NA|TRBJ2-7|TRBV19|TRBD2
TGTGCCAGTAGTGAGGGACTAGCTGGAGACTACGAGCAGTACTTC
CASSEGLAGDYEQYF
>NA|TRBJ2-2|TRBV18|TRBD1
TGTGCCAGCTCACCATCTTTCTTCGGGACAGGGCGCGGCACCGGGGAGCTGTTTTTT
CASSPSFFGTGRGTGELFF
>NA|TRBJ2-1|TRBV5-1|NA
TGCGCCAGCAGCTTGGCCGGGACTGGGGTAAACAATGAGCAGTTCTTC
CASSLAGTGVNNEQFF
>medium-sized|TRBJ2-7|TRBV7-9|TRBD1
TGTGCCAGCAGCCCGCCCCGGGACAGCTACGAGCAGTACTTC
CASSPPRDSYEQYF
>NA|TRBJ2-1|TRBV11-3|NA
TGTGCCAGCAGCCTATCCTCACAGGGAGACGAGCAGTTCTTC
CASSLSSQGDEQFF
>NA|TRBJ2-6|TRBV7-3|NA
TGTGCCAGCAGCCCGATCGGGGCGGGACTTATCTCTGGGGCCAACGTCCTGACTTTC
CASSPIGAGLISGANVLTF
>NA|TRBJ1-2|TRBV6-5|NA
TGTGCCAGCAGTTCCCCAGGCAGGGCATGGGGAGGCTACACCTTC
CASSSPGRAWGGYTF
>NA|TRBJ2-7|TRBV28|NA
TGTGCCAGCAGTTTATGGCAAAGCGAGCAGTACTTC
CASSLWQSEQYF
>once|TRBJ2-1|TRBV29-1|NA
TGCAGCGTTATCCGGGCCACTCAGGGGCTTTACAATGAGCAGTTCTTC
CSVIRATQGLYNEQFF
>NA|TRBJ2-1|TRBV6-5|NA
TGTGCCAGCAGTTACAGAGGGGGGGGGCTCAGCAATGAGCAGTTCTTC
CASSYRGGGLSNEQFF
>NA|TRBJ2-7|TRBV19|TRBD1
TGTGCCAGTTCCCTTGGGACAGGGGGCGGCGAGCAGTACTTC
CASSLGTGGGEQYF
>NA|TRBJ2-7|TRBV28|TRBD1
TGTGCCAGCAGTTTATGGGACAGGGGATCCTACGAGCAGTACTTC
CASSLWDRGSYEQYF
>NA|TRBJ1-2|TRBV19|NA
TGTGCCAGTAGCATTACCGGAGGAGGTGGAGGCTACACCTTC
CASSITGGGGGYTF
>NA|TRBJ2-2|TRBV4-1|NA
TGCGCCAGCAGCCAAGAGTCAGCCGGGGAGCTGTTTTTT
CASSQESAGELFF
>NA|TRBJ2-7|TRBV5-1|TRBD2
TGCGCCAGCAGCTTGATAGCGGGAGGGCCCGAGCAGTACTTC
CASSLIAGGPEQYF